The next 4 T cell receptor beta chains were all read from a single sample in a study of tumor and adjacent non-tumor tissue in lung cancer. TCRbeta libraries were built with three rounds of nested PCR, modified from ARM-PCR. A single record per CDR3 protein comes from TCRdb applying MiXCR to the multiplex PCR reads. The table includes approximately 90,000 distinct CDR3 sequences, around 59% detected once. No cell sorting was done before RNA was extracted from the tissue. Sequencing used lung tumor tissue. Receptors were obtained from a man in his 70s with non-small cell lung cancer.

CDR3 region: CASSSTGTEHPGELFF. The CDR3 DNA reads as TGTGCCAGCAGTTCCACCGGGACAGAGCACCCCGGGGAGCTGTTTTTT. The rearrangement uses TRBV28 and TRBJ2-2, with 7 bases matching TRBD1. The V and J ends lost 4 bases and 6 bases, in that order; junction bases with no gene match: 11. Germline CDR1 reads MDHEN; CDR2 reads SYDVKM. This CDR3 spans 16 amino acids.

Many counts were recorded for this clonotype. The V call is TRBV5-5, the J call TRBJ1-1, with D perhaps matching TRBD1 (5 bases). V was shortened by 2 bases and J by 8 bases, with 19 bases between the two germline ends. Germline lookup yields CDR1 SGHKS and CDR2 YYEKEE (reference sequence). The CDR3 is made up of 15 amino acids. The CDR3 DNA reads as TGTGCCAGCAGCTTCGAAGGGACCGCCCGAGGGGAAGCTTTCTTT. It translates to CASSFEGTARGEAFF.

As for this clonotype: A read error may account for a junction end that differs from germline. The V call is TRBV10-2, the J call TRBJ2-2; tentative D call: TRBD2 (6 bases). CDR1 and CDR2 (germline): WSHSY, SAAADI. The CDR3 covers 16 residues. The CDR3 DNA reads as TGCGCCAGCAGTGAGTGGGGGGAGACGAACACCGGGGAACTGTTTTTT. Its protein is CASSEWGETNTGELFF.

The chain joins TRBV11-2 to TRBJ2-2; the D gene is possibly TRBD1 (6 bases). Germline CDR1 reads SGHAT; CDR2 reads FQNNGV. The CDR3 has 14 amino acids. CDR3 in DNA: TGTGCTAGGAGCTTACAAGCCTGGACAGAGGAGCTGTTTTTT. Translation: CARSLQAWTEELFF.